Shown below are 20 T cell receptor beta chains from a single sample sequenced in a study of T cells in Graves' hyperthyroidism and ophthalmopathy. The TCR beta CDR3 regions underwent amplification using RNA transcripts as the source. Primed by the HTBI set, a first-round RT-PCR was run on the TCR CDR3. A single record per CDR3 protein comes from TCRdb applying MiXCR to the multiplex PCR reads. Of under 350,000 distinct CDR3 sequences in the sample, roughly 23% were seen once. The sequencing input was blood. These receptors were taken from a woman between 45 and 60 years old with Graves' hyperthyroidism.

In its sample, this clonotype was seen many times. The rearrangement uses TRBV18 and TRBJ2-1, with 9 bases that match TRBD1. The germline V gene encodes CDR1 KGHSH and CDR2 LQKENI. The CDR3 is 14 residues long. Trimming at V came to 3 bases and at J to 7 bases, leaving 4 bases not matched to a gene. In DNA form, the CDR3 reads TGTGCCAGCTCACCGGGGACAGGGAGAAATGAGCAGTTCTTC. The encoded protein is CASSPGTGRNEQFF.

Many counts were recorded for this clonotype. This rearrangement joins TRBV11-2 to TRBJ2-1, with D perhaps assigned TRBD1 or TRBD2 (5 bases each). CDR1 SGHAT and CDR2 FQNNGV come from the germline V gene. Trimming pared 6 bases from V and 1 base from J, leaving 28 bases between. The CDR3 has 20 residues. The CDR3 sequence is CASSRVGAVLGAASYNEQFF. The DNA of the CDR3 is TGTGCCAGCAGTCGGGTCGGGGCCGTCTTGGGCGCAGCGTCCTACAATGAGCAGTTCTTC. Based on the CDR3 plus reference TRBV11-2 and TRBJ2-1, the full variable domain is EAGVAQSPRYKIIEKRQSVAFWCNPISGHATLYWYQQILGQGPKLLIQFQNNGVVDDSQLPKDRFSAERLKGVDSTLKIQPAKLEDSAVYLCASSRVGAVLGAASYNEQFFGPGTRLTVL.

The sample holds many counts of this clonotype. The CDR3: CAWSLWTGDEQYF. In DNA, the CDR3 is TGTGCCTGGAGTCTGTGGACAGGGGACGAGCAGTACTTC. This chain joins TRBV30 and TRBJ2-7; 9 bases line up with TRBD1. Germline CDR1 and CDR2: GTSNPN and SVGIG (reference sequence). With 2 bases clipped from V and 5 bases from J, the junction kept 4 bases outside the gene matches. The CDR3 length is 13 residues.

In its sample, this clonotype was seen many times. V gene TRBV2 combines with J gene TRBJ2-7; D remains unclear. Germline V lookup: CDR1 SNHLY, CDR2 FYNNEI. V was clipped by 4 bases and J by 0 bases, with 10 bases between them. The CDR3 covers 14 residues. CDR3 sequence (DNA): TGTGCCAGCAGTGGTGTGGCGGCCTCCTACGAGCAGTACTTC. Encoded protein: CASSGVAASYEQYF.

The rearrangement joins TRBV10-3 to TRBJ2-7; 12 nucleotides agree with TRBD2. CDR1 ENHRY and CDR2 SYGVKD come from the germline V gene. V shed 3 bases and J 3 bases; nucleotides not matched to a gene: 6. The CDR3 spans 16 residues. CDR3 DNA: TGTGCCATCAGTGATGGACTAGCGGGGAACCTCTACGAGCAGTACTTC. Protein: CAISDGLAGNLYEQYF.

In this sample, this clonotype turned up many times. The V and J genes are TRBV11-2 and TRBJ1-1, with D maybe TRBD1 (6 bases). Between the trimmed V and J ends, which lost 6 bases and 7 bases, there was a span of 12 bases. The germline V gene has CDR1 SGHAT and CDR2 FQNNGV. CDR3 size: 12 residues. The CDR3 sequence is CASRNDRFEAFF. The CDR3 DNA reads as TGTGCCAGCAGAAACGACAGGTTTGAAGCTTTCTTT.

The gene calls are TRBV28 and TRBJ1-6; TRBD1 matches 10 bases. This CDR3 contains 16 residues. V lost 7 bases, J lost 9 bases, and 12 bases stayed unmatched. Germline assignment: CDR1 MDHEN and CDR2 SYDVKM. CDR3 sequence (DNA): TGTGCCAGCACCGGCTCCGGGACAGGGGATGGTTCACCCCTCCACTTT. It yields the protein CASTGSGTGDGSPLHF. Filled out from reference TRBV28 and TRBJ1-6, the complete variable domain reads DVKVTQSSRYLVKRTGEKVFLECVQDMDHENMFWYRQDPGLGLRLIYFSYDVKMKEKGDIPEGYSVSREKKERFSLILESASTNQTSMYLCASTGSGTGDGSPLHFGNGTRLTVT.

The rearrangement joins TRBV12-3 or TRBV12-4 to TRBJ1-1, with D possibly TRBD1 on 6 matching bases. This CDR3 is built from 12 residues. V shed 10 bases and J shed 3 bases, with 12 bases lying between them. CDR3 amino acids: CATSAGDTEAFF. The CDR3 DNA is TGTGCCACCTCAGCAGGGGACACTGAAGCTTTCTTT.

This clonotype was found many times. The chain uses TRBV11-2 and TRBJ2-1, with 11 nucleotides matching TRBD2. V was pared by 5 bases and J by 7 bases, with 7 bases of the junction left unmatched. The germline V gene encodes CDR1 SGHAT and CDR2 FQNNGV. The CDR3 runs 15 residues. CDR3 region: CASSLRLAGLNEQFF. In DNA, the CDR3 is TGTGCCAGCAGCCTCCGACTAGCGGGACTGAATGAGCAGTTCTTC.

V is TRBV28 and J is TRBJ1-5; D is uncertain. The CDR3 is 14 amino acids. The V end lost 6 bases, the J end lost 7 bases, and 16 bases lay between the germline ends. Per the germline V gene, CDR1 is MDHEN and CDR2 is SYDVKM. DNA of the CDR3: TGTGCCAGCAGAAAAGGACCGAGCCGACAGCCCCAGCATTTT. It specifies CASRKGPSRQPQHF. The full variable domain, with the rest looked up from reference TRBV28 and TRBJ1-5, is DVKVTQSSRYLVKRTGEKVFLECVQDMDHENMFWYRQDPGLGLRLIYFSYDVKMKEKGDIPEGYSVSREKKERFSLILESASTNQTSMYLCASRKGPSRQPQHFGDGTRLSIL.

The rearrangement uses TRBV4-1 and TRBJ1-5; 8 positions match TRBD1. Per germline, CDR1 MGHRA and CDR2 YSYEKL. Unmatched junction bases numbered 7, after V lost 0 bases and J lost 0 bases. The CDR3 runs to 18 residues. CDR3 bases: TGCGCCAGCAGCCAAGAGCGAATCAGGGGGCCTAGCAATCAGCCCCAGCATTTT. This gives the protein CASSQERIRGPSNQPQHF.

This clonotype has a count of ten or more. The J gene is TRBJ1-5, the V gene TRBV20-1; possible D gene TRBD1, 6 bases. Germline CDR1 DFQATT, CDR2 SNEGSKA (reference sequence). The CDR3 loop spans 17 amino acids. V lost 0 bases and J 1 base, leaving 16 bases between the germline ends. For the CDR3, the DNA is TGCAGTGCTAGAGATCGACAGGCGCTGAGGAGCAATCAGCCCCAGCATTTT. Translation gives CSARDRQALRSNQPQHF.

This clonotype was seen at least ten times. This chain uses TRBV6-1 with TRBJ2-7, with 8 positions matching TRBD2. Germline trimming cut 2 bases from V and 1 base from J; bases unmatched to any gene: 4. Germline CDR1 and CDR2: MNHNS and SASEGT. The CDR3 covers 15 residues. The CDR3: CASSELGLASYEQYF. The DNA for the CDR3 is TGTGCCAGCAGTGAACTCGGACTAGCATCCTACGAGCAGTACTTC.

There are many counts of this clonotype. CDR3 nucleotides: TGTGCCAGCAGGGCGGGACAGGGGGCAGGAGGCTACACCTTC. The encoded protein is CASRAGQGAGGYTF. The gene calls are TRBV2 and TRBJ1-2, with 12 nucleotides matching TRBD1. The CDR3 has 14 amino acids. Germline CDR1 SNHLY, CDR2 FYNNEI. The trim removed 6 bases at V and 8 bases at J, leaving 7 bases unmatched. Variable domain in full (rest from reference TRBV2 and TRBJ1-2): EPEVTQTPSHQVTQMGQEVILRCVPISNHLYFYWYRQILGQKVEFLVSFYNNEISEKSEIFDDQFSVERPDGSNFTLKIRSTKLEDSAMYFCASRAGQGAGGYTFGSGTRLTVV.

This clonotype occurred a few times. The CDR3 region is CASSSAGGTLYEQYF. For the CDR3, the DNA is TGTGCCAGTAGTTCTGCAGGGGGTACCCTCTACGAGCAGTACTTC. This chain links TRBV19 with TRBJ2-7, with 7 bases lining up with TRBD1. V shed 5 bases, J shed 3 bases, and the junction held 10 bases outside the gene matches. Germline V gene sequence: CDR1 LNHDA, CDR2 SQIVND (reference sequence). This CDR3 contains 15 residues.

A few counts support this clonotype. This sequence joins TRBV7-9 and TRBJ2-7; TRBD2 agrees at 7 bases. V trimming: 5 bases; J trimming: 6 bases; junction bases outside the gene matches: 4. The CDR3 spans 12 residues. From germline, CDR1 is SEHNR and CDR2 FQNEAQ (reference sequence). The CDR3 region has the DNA TGTGCCAGCAGCAGGGACTATAGCGAGCAGTACTTC. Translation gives CASSRDYSEQYF.

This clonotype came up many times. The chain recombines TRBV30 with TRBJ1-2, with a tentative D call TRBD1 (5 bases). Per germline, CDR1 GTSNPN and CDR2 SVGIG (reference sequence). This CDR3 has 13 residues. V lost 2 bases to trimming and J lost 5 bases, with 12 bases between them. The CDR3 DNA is TGTGCCTGGAGTTCCACAGGTCAATATGGCTACACCTTC. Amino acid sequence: CAWSSTGQYGYTF.

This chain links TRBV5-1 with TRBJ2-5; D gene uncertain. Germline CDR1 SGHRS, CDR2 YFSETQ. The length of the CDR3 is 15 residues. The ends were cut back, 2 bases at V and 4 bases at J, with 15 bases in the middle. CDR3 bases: TGCGCCAGCAGCTTATATAGGTCCTGGGCAGAGACCCAGTACTTC. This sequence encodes CASSLYRSWAETQYF. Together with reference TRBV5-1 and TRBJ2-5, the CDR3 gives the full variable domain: KAGVTQTPRYLIKTRGQQVTLSCSPISGHRSVSWYQQTPGQGLQFLFEYFSETQRNKGNFPGRFSGRQFSNSRSEMNVSTLELGDSALYLCASSLYRSWAETQYFGPGTRLLVL.

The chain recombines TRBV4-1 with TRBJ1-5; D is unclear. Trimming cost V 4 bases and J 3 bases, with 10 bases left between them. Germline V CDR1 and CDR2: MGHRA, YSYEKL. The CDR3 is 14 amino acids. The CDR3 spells CASSPGIINQPQHF. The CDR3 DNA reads TGCGCCAGCAGCCCCGGGATCATCAATCAGCCCCAGCATTTT.

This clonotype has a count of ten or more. CDR3 in amino acids: CSASRNEGSSPNEQFF. The CDR3 DNA follows: TGCAGTGCTAGCCGGAACGAAGGGTCCTCACCTAATGAGCAGTTCTTC. The V call is TRBV20-1, the J call TRBJ2-1; D unclear. Germline CDR1 and CDR2: DFQATT and SNEGSKA (reference sequence). The CDR3 extends over 16 amino acids. V was cut by 3 bases and J by 7 bases, with 22 bases left in between.